The 10 T cell receptor beta chains presented below share a single source sample, sequenced in a study of cytomegalovirus exposure and HLA in healthy donors. 13 Jbeta primers and 60 Vbeta primers were used for the PCR. The data were produced by immunoSEQ multiplex PCR, yet TCRdb's version contains in-frame clones alone and is incomplete. This table has approximately 100,000 clones, approximately 80% appearing once. The sample comprised PBMCs. The receptors derive from a woman in her 40s in good health and CMV-seropositive.

This clone was recorded only once. The rearrangement links TRBV11-2 to TRBJ2-7, with TRBD2 matching 12 bases. V was pared by 3 bases and J by 4 bases, with 4 bases of the junction left unmatched. CDR3 length: 15 residues. In germline, CDR1 is SGHAT, CDR2 FQNNGV. This CDR3 reads CASSLGTSGSYEQYF. Written as DNA, the CDR3 is TGTGCCAGCAGCTTGGGGACTAGCGGGTCGTACGAGCAGTACTTC.

The rearrangement links TRBV10-3 to TRBJ1-1; possible D gene TRBD1, 5 bases. The length of the CDR3 is 14 residues. V was cut by 4 bases and J by 3 bases, with 12 bases left in between. The germline CDR1 and CDR2 sequences are ENHRY and SYGVKD. The CDR3 protein is CAISAFGRDTEAFF. The CDR3 nucleotides read TGTGCCATCAGTGCTTTTGGCAGGGACACTGAAGCTTTCTTT.

This chain joins TRBV7-9 and TRBJ1-2; D is possibly TRBD1 (5 bases). Germline CDR1 reads SEHNR; CDR2 reads FQNEAQ (reference sequence). CDR3 length equals 12 residues. Deletions cut 1 base from V and 5 bases from J, with 5 bases between. The CDR3 DNA reads TGTGCCAGCAGCTTAGAGGGGTATGGCTACACCTTC. Its translation: CASSLEGYGYTF.

A remark on this clone: The same CDR3 is also encoded by other DNA sequences in this sample. The rearrangement joins TRBV4-1 to TRBJ1-4; maybe TRBD1 (6 bases). The CDR3 sequence is 16 residues long. Germline values: CDR1 MGHRA, CDR2 YSYEKL. Trimming removed 4 bases at V and 4 bases at J, with 16 bases between. The CDR3 reads CASSRITGSGNEKLFF. In nucleotides, the CDR3 is TGCGCCAGCAGCCGCATCACAGGGTCGGGTAATGAAAAACTGTTTTTT.

V is TRBV30 and J is TRBJ2-3, with 9 bases fitting TRBD2. Per the germline V gene, CDR1 is GTSNPN and CDR2 is SVGIG (reference sequence). Trimming at V came to 3 bases and at J to 4 bases, leaving 2 bases not matched to a gene. The CDR3 length is 13 residues. The CDR3 protein is CAWRLAGSDTQYF. The CDR3 region has the DNA TGTGCCTGGAGGCTAGCGGGGTCAGATACGCAGTATTTT.

The chain joins TRBV6-5 to TRBJ1-5, with D possibly TRBD1 on 6 matching bases. This CDR3 spans 15 amino acids. Germline values: CDR1 MNHEY, CDR2 SVGAGI. With 5 bases removed from V and 0 bases from J, the gap between germline ends came to 11 bases. CDR3: CASSRTVNSNQPQHF. The DNA for the CDR3 is TGTGCCAGCAGTAGGACAGTTAATAGCAATCAGCCCCAGCATTTT.

The chain combines TRBV6-4 with TRBJ2-5, with TRBD1 matching over 9 bases. The germline V gene has CDR1 MRHNA and CDR2 SNTAGT. The V gene end was trimmed by 6 bases and the J gene end by 4 bases; junction bases not matched to a gene: 15. This CDR3 is built from 17 residues. The CDR3, as DNA: TGTGCCAGCAGGTCCACTCCCGGGACAGGGAAAGGAGAGACCCAGTACTTC. Amino acid sequence: CASRSTPGTGKGETQYF.

This clone was observed once. CDR3 sequence: CASSYSSPRIGNTIYF. DNA for the CDR3: TGTGCCAGCAGTTACAGTTCACCGCGGATTGGAAACACCATATATTTT. The gene calls are TRBV6-6 and TRBJ1-3; D unclear. The germline V and J ends were trimmed by 2 bases and 3 bases, with 14 bases remaining between them. CDR3 length: 16 amino acids. Germline V gives CDR1 MNHNY, CDR2 SVGAGI (reference sequence).

The J gene is TRBJ2-7, the V gene TRBV18; 10 positions agree with TRBD2. There are 15 residues in the CDR3. Germline V gene data show CDR1 as KGHSH and CDR2 as LQKENI. The junction had 3 bases not matched to a gene; V was cut back by 2 bases and J by 2 bases. The chain's CDR3 is CASSPGTSEAYEQYF. DNA for the CDR3: TGTGCCAGCTCACCAGGGACTAGCGAAGCCTACGAGCAGTACTTC.

J is TRBJ2-1 and V is TRBV7-9, with TRBD2 matching 7 bases. The germline V gene has CDR1 SEHNR and CDR2 FQNEAQ (reference sequence). This CDR3 is 17 amino acids long. V trimming: 5 bases; J trimming: 7 bases; junction bases outside the gene matches: 17. The CDR3 nucleotides are TGTGCCAGCAGCCGGTCAACCGGGCAGGGAGGGCAAAATGAGCAGTTCTTC. Its protein product is CASSRSTGQGGQNEQFF. Drawing the rest from reference TRBV7-9 and TRBJ2-1, the complete variable domain is DTGVSQNPRHKITKRGQNVTFRCDPISEHNRLYWYRQTLGQGPEFLTYFQNEAQLEKSRLLSDRFSAERPKGSFSTLEIQRTEQGDSAMYLCASSRSTGQGGQNEQFFGPGTRLTVL.